The 28 T cell receptor beta chains listed next were all sequenced from one sample in a study of blood T cells in healthy people across ages. The use of a sample-barcoded 5' primer and a J-beta primer mix characterized a second PCR of roughly 6 to 12 cycles. Via MiXCR, TCRdb re-called the 5' RACE reads, giving one row per CDR3 protein. The table shows about 720,000 distinct CDR3 sequences, with 20% to 25% occurring only once. These data were also reused for a study on T cells of mothers and their children.

Sequencing was done on a sample of blood. The receptors originated from a boy between 10 and 17 years old in good health.

The V gene is TRBV29-1, the J gene TRBJ2-1; 9 bases map to TRBD1. This CDR3 spans 13 amino acids. J gave up 7 bases and V 5 bases, and 6 bases lay outside the gene matches. Germline V gives CDR1 SQVTM, CDR2 ANQGSEA. The DNA of the CDR3 is TGCAGCGTTTTTCGACAGGGGGAAAATGAGCAGTTCTTC. Translated: CSVFRQGENEQFF.

This clonotype was detected a few times. One end of the junction is discordant with germline, which a read error may explain. This sequence joins TRBV7-9 and TRBJ2-3; D possibly corresponds to TRBD1 (5 bases). The CDR3 is 14 residues long. Per germline, CDR1 SEHNR and CDR2 FQNEAQ (reference sequence). The CDR3 DNA reads TGTGCCAGCAGCTTCTCCAGGGATGAAGATACGCGGTATTTT. Translation: CASSFSRDEDTRYF.

This clonotype was counted only a few times. The rearrangement uses TRBV20-1 and TRBJ2-5; 8 bases agree with TRBD2. Germline V gene lookup returns CDR1 DFQATT and CDR2 SNEGSKA (reference sequence). V was clipped by 6 bases and J by 4 bases; unmatched bases: 4. The CDR3 has 12 amino acids. Here the CDR3 reads CSARRGAETQYF. In nucleotides, the CDR3 is TGCAGTGCCCGGCGGGGGGCAGAGACCCAGTACTTC.

This clonotype was detected only a few times. V is TRBV12-3 or TRBV12-4 and J is TRBJ2-5, with D possibly matching TRBD1 (6 bases). Trimming took 2 bases from V and 5 from J, leaving 12 bases between them. The CDR3 sequence is 14 residues long. The CDR3 spells CASSLTRGYETQYF. The DNA for the CDR3 is TGTGCCAGCAGTTTAACCAGGGGATACGAGACCCAGTACTTC.

V and J are TRBV29-1 and TRBJ2-7, with 11 bases that match TRBD1. This CDR3 region has 14 residues. CDR1 and CDR2 (germline): SQVTM, ANQGSEA. V dropped 4 bases and J dropped 3; count of bases not matched to a gene: 5. DNA of the CDR3: TGCAGCGTTGTCATCGGGACAGGGGGCTACGAGCAGTACTTC. Protein product: CSVVIGTGGYEQYF.

This clonotype was observed a handful of times. The rearrangement uses TRBV29-1 and TRBJ1-1; a weak D match, TRBD1 (6 bases). The germline V gene has CDR1 SQVTM and CDR2 ANQGSEA. The CDR3 has 15 residues. Trimming removed 6 bases at V and 4 bases at J, with 21 bases between. The CDR3 nucleotides are TGCAGCGTACAATACAGGGCGCGGGGTGGCACTGAAGCTTTCTTT. Encoded protein: CSVQYRARGGTEAFF.

The chain combines TRBV18 with TRBJ1-1; D is ambiguous. In germline, CDR1 is KGHSH, CDR2 LQKENI. Deletions cut 3 bases from V and 4 bases from J, with 12 bases between. The length of the CDR3 is 14 residues. As DNA, the CDR3 is TGTGCCAGCTCACCGTCGACGGGCGTCACTGAAGCTTTCTTT. It translates to CASSPSTGVTEAFF.

J is TRBJ2-1 and V is TRBV6-6, with 10 bases fitting TRBD2. J lost 7 bases, V lost 6 bases, and 9 bases had no gene match. Germline CDR1 MNHNY, CDR2 SVGAGI (reference sequence). The CDR3 loop spans 15 amino acids. CDR3 DNA sequence: TGTGCCAGCAGCCTCCAGGGTAGCGGGAGGAATGAGCAGTTCTTC. Amino acids: CASSLQGSGRNEQFF.

V usage is TRBV5-1 and J usage is TRBJ2-7; a possible D gene is TRBD1 (5 bases). With the DNA end fitting TRBJ2-1 better, the J assignment may be wrong. CDR1 is SGHRS and CDR2 is YFSETQ in the germline V gene. The CDR3 runs to 15 residues. This CDR3 is CASSLSQTVTDEQFF. The CDR3 nucleotides are TGCGCCAGCAGCTTGTCGCAGACAGTGACCGATGAGCAGTTCTTC.

The chain combines TRBV15 with TRBJ1-5, with D tentatively TRBD1 (6 bases). The germline CDR1 and CDR2 sequences are LNHNV and YYDKDF (reference sequence). The V and J ends lost 3 bases and 1 base respectively, with 10 bases between them. This CDR3 is built from 15 residues. CDR3 amino acids: CATSRETGSNQPQHF. CDR3 bases: TGTGCCACCAGCAGGGAGACAGGCAGCAATCAGCCCCAGCATTTT. Together with reference TRBV15 and TRBJ1-5, the CDR3 gives the full variable domain: DAMVIQNPRYQVTQFGKPVTLSCSQTLNHNVMYWYQQKSSQAPKLLFHYYDKDFNNEADTPDNFQSRRPNTSFCFLDIRSPGLGDTAMYLCATSRETGSNQPQHFGDGTRLSIL.

This clonotype turned up a few times. The chain joins TRBV5-1 to TRBJ2-5, with D possibly being TRBD2 (6 bases). CDR1 is SGHRS and CDR2 is YFSETQ in the germline V gene. The V and J ends lost 4 bases and 0 bases respectively, with 10 bases between them. This CDR3 is 14 amino acids long. CDR3 in amino acids: CASSQGLNQETQYF. The CDR3 region has the DNA TGCGCCAGCAGCCAGGGACTGAACCAAGAGACCCAGTACTTC.

This clonotype has only a few counts. Here the CDR3 DNA reads TGTGCCAGCAGTTTCCTTGACATAGCGGGAGGACCCTCCTACGAGCAGTACTTC. Encoded protein: CASSFLDIAGGPSYEQYF. This chain connects TRBV27 to TRBJ2-7; 10 bases match TRBD2. The germline V gene encodes CDR1 MNHEY and CDR2 SMNVEV (reference sequence). The J segment lost 0 bases and the V segment lost 3 bases, leaving 11 bases of the junction unmatched. The CDR3 sequence is 18 residues long.

This clonotype has only a few counts. The chain is built from TRBV14 and TRBJ2-3; 7 bases are shared with TRBD2. The V segment lost 1 base and the J segment 5 bases; nucleotides outside the gene matches: 3. Germline-derived CDR1 and CDR2 are SGHDN and FVKESK. This CDR3 is 14 amino acids long. The CDR3 sequence is CASSQVPGGDTQYF. The CDR3 coding sequence is TGTGCCAGCAGCCAAGTCCCGGGGGGAGATACGCAGTATTTT.

This clonotype was found a few times. The chain recombines TRBV28 with TRBJ2-7; D is ambiguous. Germline V gene lookup returns CDR1 MDHEN and CDR2 SYDVKM. The CDR3 totals 13 residues. The ends were cut back, 7 bases at V and 2 bases at J, with 12 bases in the middle. The CDR3 region has the DNA TGTGCCAGCACAAACGACGGAGCCTACGAGCAGTACTTC. Amino acid sequence: CASTNDGAYEQYF.

Comment on this clonotype: The junction and the germline gene differ at one end; a read error may be behind it. The chain links TRBV5-6 to TRBJ2-3; D is perhaps TRBD2 (6 bases). Looked up from germline, CDR1 is SGHDT and CDR2 is YYEEEE. The CDR3 contains 15 residues. The CDR3 protein is CASSLTGDSTDAQYF. The CDR3 DNA reads as TGTGCCAGCAGCTTGACGGGGGATTCCACAGATGCGCAGTATTTT.

The chain combines TRBV28 with TRBJ2-7, with 8 positions matching TRBD1. The CDR3 length is 14 residues. Germline V gene data show CDR1 as MDHEN and CDR2 as SYDVKM. Losses at the gene ends were 9 bases for V and 4 bases for J; bases not matched to a gene: 11. In DNA form, the CDR3 reads TGTGCCAGTGAGGACAGGGATGAAGAGTACGAGCAGTACTTC. Translation gives CASEDRDEEYEQYF. Combining the CDR3 with reference TRBV28 and TRBJ2-7 gives the whole variable domain DVKVTQSSRYLVKRTGEKVFLECVQDMDHENMFWYRQDPGLGLRLIYFSYDVKMKEKGDIPEGYSVSREKKERFSLILESASTNQTSMYLCASEDRDEEYEQYFGPGTRLTVT.

The chain joins TRBV27 to TRBJ2-5; 11 nucleotides match TRBD1. V dropped 7 bases and J dropped 4; count of bases not matched to a gene: 8. Germline values: CDR1 MNHEY, CDR2 SMNVEV (reference sequence). The CDR3 length is 15 residues. The CDR3 spells CASNKDRGRVETQYF. CDR3 nucleotide sequence: TGTGCCAGCAATAAGGACAGGGGGCGTGTAGAGACCCAGTACTTC.

The rearrangement links TRBV27 to TRBJ2-2; TRBD2 matches 14 bases. This CDR3 spans 17 amino acids. Germline V gene lookup returns CDR1 MNHEY and CDR2 SMNVEV (reference sequence). Trimming cost V 4 bases and J 6 bases; bases outside gene matches: 7. CDR3 residues: CASSSRTSGGRAGELFF. As DNA, the CDR3 is TGTGCCAGCAGTTCACGGACTAGCGGGGGGAGGGCCGGGGAGCTGTTTTTT.

This clonotype came up once. This rearrangement joins TRBV18 to TRBJ1-1, with 8 bases lining up with TRBD1. Trimming cost V 7 bases and J 8 bases; bases outside gene matches: 9. The V gene's germline CDR1 is KGHSH and CDR2 LQKENI. The CDR3 contains 13 residues. CDR3 protein: CASYMTGEEEAFF. The CDR3 DNA reads TGTGCCAGCTACATGACAGGGGAGGAGGAAGCTTTCTTT.

The V call is TRBV20-1, the J call TRBJ2-7; 8 bases fit TRBD1. The CDR3 is 14 residues long. Germline V gene data show CDR1 as DFQATT and CDR2 as SNEGSKA (reference sequence). V lost 3 bases and J lost 6; bases outside the gene matches: 10. This CDR3 is CSASSETGVFEQYF. In nucleotides, the CDR3 is TGCAGTGCTAGCTCCGAGACAGGGGTCTTCGAGCAGTACTTC.

There are a few counts of this clonotype. The chain is built from TRBV24-1 and TRBJ2-1; maybe TRBD1 (5 bases). With the DNA end fitting TRBJ2-5 better, the J assignment may be wrong. The CDR3 consists of 16 residues. Germline V gene sequence: CDR1 KGHDR, CDR2 SFDVKD. The CDR3 spells CATSVGATGDQAAQYF. CDR3 DNA sequence: TGTGCCACCAGTGTTGGGGCTACGGGTGACCAGGCGGCCCAGTACTTC.

The chain is built from TRBV28 and TRBJ2-4; a possible D gene is TRBD2 (5 bases). The V gene's germline CDR1 is MDHEN and CDR2 SYDVKM. This CDR3 comprises 12 residues. V lost 6 bases to trimming and J lost 6 bases, with 9 bases between them. Here the CDR3 reads CASRDRGNIQYF. The CDR3, as DNA: TGTGCCAGCAGGGACCGGGGAAACATTCAGTACTTC.

The gene calls are TRBV15 and TRBJ2-5; possibly TRBD2 for D (6 bases). The CDR3 is 15 residues long. Germline assignment: CDR1 LNHNV and CDR2 YYDKDF (reference sequence). With 3 bases removed from V and 2 bases from J, the gap between germline ends came to 13 bases. The CDR3 DNA is TGTGCCACCAGCAGGTCCATAGCGGCTCAAGAGACCCAGTACTTC. This codes for CATSRSIAAQETQYF.

V gene TRBV5-4 combines with J gene TRBJ1-1; D ambiguous. V dropped 4 bases and J dropped 1 base, with 17 bases sitting between them. The CDR3 extends over 16 amino acids. Germline V lookup: CDR1 SGHNT, CDR2 YYREEE (reference sequence). CDR3 amino acids: CASSPSPSTANTEAFF. The CDR3 DNA reads TGTGCCAGCAGCCCGTCCCCCTCTACAGCGAACACTGAAGCTTTCTTT.

CDR3 residues: CASSPGTSRHEQFF. Written as DNA, the CDR3 is TGTGCCAGCTCACCCGGGACTAGCAGACATGAGCAGTTCTTC. The J gene is TRBJ2-1, the V gene TRBV18, with 9 bases that match TRBD2. V was clipped by 3 bases and J by 8 bases; unmatched bases: 5. Germline CDR1 and CDR2: KGHSH and LQKENI. The CDR3 covers 14 residues.

The J gene is TRBJ1-5, the V gene TRBV27; D unclear. The CDR3 contains 13 residues. V lost 3 bases and J 5 bases, leaving 8 bases between the germline ends. The germline CDR1 and CDR2 sequences are MNHEY and SMNVEV (reference sequence). CDR3 residues: CASSFGQDQPQHF. The CDR3 DNA is TGTGCCAGCAGTTTCGGCCAGGATCAGCCCCAGCATTTT.

The chain links TRBV2 to TRBJ2-5; 12 positions match TRBD2. Germline V gene data show CDR1 as SNHLY and CDR2 as FYNNEI. V lost 8 bases to trimming and J lost 4 bases; unmatched junction nucleotides: 8. This CDR3 contains 15 residues. CDR3 coding DNA: TGTGCCAGCCTCGAACTAGCGGGGGGAGGAGAGACCCAGTACTTC. Translation: CASLELAGGGETQYF. The full variable domain, with the rest looked up from reference TRBV2 and TRBJ2-5, is EPEVTQTPSHQVTQMGQEVILRCVPISNHLYFYWYRQILGQKVEFLVSFYNNEISEKSEIFDDQFSVERPDGSNFTLKIRSTKLEDSAMYFCASLELAGGGETQYFGPGTRLLVL.

The chain has TRBV7-6 and TRBJ1-4, with D tentatively TRBD1 (6 bases). Germline V lookup: CDR1 SGHVS, CDR2 FNYEAQ. The CDR3 contains 16 residues. V shed 0 bases and J shed 11 bases, with 19 bases lying between them. This CDR3 is CASSLASGGGVPKLFF. DNA of the CDR3: TGTGCCAGCAGCTTAGCGAGTGGGGGCGGAGTGCCGAAACTGTTTTTT.